This T cell receptor beta chain came from a study of T cell responses to AZD1222 COVID-19 vaccine. Study observations and caveats: Increases in Spike-specific TCR breadth and depth were seen after two AZD1222 doses. Vaccine-associated CD4 TCRs ranged over spike, dominating at 160-218 and 743-854.

Produced via immunoSEQ multiplex PCR; TCRdb's table is partial and in-frame only. The sample contains over 110,000 clones, about 90% of which appear only once. This CDR3 contains 14 residues. The V gene end was trimmed by 3 bases and the J gene end by 5 bases; junction bases not matched to a gene: 7. Looked up from germline, CDR1 is SGHNT and CDR2 is YYREEE (reference sequence). With regard to this clone: The antigen is unknown.

The source is an adult who received the AZD1222 COVID-19 vaccine. The sample consisted of peripheral blood, taken 28 days after the second AZD1222 dose. The V call is TRBV5-4, the J call TRBJ1-2; 7 bases are a match to TRBD1. CDR3 sequence reads: CASSYQGGGYGYTF. The DNA of the CDR3 is TGTGCCAGCAGCTACCAGGGGGGCGGATATGGCTACACCTTC.